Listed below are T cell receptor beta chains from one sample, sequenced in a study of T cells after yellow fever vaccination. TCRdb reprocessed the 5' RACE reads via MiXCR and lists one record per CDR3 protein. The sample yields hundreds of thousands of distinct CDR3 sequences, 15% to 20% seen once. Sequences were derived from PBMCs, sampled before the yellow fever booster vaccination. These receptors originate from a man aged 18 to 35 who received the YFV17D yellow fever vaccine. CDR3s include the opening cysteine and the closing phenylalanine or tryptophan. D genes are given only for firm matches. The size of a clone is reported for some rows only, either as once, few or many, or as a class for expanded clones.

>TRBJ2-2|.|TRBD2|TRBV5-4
TGTGCCAGCAGCTTGGGTCCTAGCGGTTTTACCGGGGAGCTGTTTTTT
CASSLGPSGFTGELFF
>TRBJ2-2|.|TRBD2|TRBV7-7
TGTGCCAGCAGCAGAAGCGGGGGAGGGCGCACCGGGGAGCTGTTTTTT
CASSRSGGGRTGELFF
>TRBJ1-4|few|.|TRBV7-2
TGTGCCAGCAGTCCGAACCGGGAAAAACTGTTTTTT
CASSPNREKLFF
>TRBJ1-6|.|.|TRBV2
TGTGCCACAGGGAGTTATAATTCACCCCTCCACTTT
CATGSYNSPLHF
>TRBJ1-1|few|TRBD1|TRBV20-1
TGCAGTGCTAGCCAACAGGGGTTGAACACTGAAGCTTTCTTT
CSASQQGLNTEAFF
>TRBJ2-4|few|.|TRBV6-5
TGTGCCAGCAGTTCGAACGACCCGAACGGGAACATTCAGTACTTC
CASSSNDPNGNIQYF
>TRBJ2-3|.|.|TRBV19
TGTGCCAGTAGTATCATGCGGGGCAGCACAGATACGCAGTATTTT
CASSIMRGSTDTQYF
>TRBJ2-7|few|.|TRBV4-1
TGCGCCAGCAGCCAACATCAAAAACACACCTACGAGCAGTACTTC
CASSQHQKHTYEQYF
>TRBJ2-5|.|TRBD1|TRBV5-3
TGTGCCAGAAGCAGTTACAGGGGGCGTGGAGAGACCCAGTACTTC
CARSSYRGRGETQYF
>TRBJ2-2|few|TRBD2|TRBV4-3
TGCGCCAGCAGCAGAGAGGGGAGCGGGGGGCTTAACGGGGAGCTGTTTTTT
CASSREGSGGLNGELFF
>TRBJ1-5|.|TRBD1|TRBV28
TGTGCCAGCAGATATACCGGGACAGGGAGCCATCAGCCCCAGCATTTT
CASRYTGTGSHQPQHF
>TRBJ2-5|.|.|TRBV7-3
TGTGCCAGCAGCTCCGACCGGGGGCAGACCCAGTACTTC
CASSSDRGQTQYF
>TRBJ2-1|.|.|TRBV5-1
TGCGCCAGCAGCTACCGGACTCCGCCTGAGCAGTTCTTC
CASSYRTPPEQFF
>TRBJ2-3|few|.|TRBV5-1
TGCGCCAGCAGCTCCCTGGACAGAGATACGCAGTATTTT
CASSSLDRDTQYF
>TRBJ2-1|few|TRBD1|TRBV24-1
TGTGCCACCAGTGATTCAACAGGGGGCACTGAGCAGTTCTTC
CATSDSTGGTEQFF
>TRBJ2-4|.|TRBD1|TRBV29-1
TGCAGTGGACAGGGTGGGAAAAACATTCAGTACTTC
CSGQGGKNIQYF
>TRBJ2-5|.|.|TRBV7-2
TGTGCCAGCAGCCGACAGCGGATCCTCGGGGAGACCCAGTACTTC
CASSRQRILGETQYF
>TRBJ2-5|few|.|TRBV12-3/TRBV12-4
TGTGCCAGCAGTTTCGGACTTGGAGGGGTGGGAGAGACCCAGTACTTC
CASSFGLGGVGETQYF
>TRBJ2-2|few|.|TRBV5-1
TGCGCCAGCAGCACCGGGACGGTGAACACCGGGGAGCTGTTTTTT
CASSTGTVNTGELFF
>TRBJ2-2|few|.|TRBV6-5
TGTGCCAGCAGTTACACCGGGACCCCAAGGCGGGAGCTGTTTTTT
CASSYTGTPRRELFF
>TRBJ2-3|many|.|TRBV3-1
TGTGCCAGCAGCCCTTCGGTAGATACGCAGTATTTT
CASSPSVDTQYF
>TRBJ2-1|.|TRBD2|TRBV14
TGTGCCAGCAGCCCCCCAGCGGGGGGCTCGAACAATGAGCAGTTCTTC
CASSPPAGGSNNEQFF
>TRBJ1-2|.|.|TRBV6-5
TGTGCCACCCAGACAGGTGCGGCGTATGGCTACACCTTC
CATQTGAAYGYTF
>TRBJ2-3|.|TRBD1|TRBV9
TGTGCCAGCGGGGGACAGAGGAGCACAGATACGCAGTATTTT
CASGGQRSTDTQYF
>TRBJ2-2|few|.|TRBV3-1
TGTGCCAGCAGCCAGAGGCTCGACGGGGAGCTGTTTTTT
CASSQRLDGELFF
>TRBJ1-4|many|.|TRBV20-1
TGCAGTGCGGATCCCGGGGATGAAAAACTGTTTTTT
CSADPGDEKLFF
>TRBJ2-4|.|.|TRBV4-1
TGCGCCAGCAGCCACCTCTACATTCAGTACTTC
CASSHLYIQYF
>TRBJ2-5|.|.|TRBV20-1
TGCAGCGCCGGGACCCTAGAGACCCAGTACTTC
CSAGTLETQYF
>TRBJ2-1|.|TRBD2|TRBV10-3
TGTGCCACCTCGGGGGGGACTGCCTCCTACAATGAGCAGTTCTTC
CATSGGTASYNEQFF
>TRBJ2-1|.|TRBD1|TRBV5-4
TGTGCCAGCAGCTCGACAGGGGTTCAGGATGAGCAGTTCTTC
CASSSTGVQDEQFF
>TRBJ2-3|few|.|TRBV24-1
TGTGCCACCAGTGAACTGGGGGGGGGCCGGGCAGATACGCAGTATTTT
CATSELGGGRADTQYF
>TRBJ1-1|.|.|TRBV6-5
TGTGCCAGCAGTTACACGGGGAGGATCGGTGAAGCTTTCTTT
CASSYTGRIGEAFF
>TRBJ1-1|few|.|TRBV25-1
TGTGCCAGCAGTTCCGGGATCATGAACACTGAAGCTTTCTTT
CASSSGIMNTEAFF
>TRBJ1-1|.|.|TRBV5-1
TGCGCCAGCAGCTTGAGGGAGGGAAGAAGCACTGAAGCTTTCTTT
CASSLREGRSTEAFF
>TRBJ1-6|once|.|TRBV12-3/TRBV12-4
TGTGCCAGCGGTCTCAGGGCGTACTCACCCCTCCACTTT
CASGLRAYSPLHF
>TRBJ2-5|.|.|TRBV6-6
TGTGCCAGCAGTTGGGGCAGCGAGACCCAGTACTTC
CASSWGSETQYF
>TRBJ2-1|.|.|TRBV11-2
TGTGCCACCACCCCAGCTGACTCCTACAATGAGCAGTTCTTC
CATTPADSYNEQFF
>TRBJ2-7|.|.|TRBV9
TGTGCCAGCAGCGTAGAGGTGGCCTCCTACGAGCAGTACTTC
CASSVEVASYEQYF
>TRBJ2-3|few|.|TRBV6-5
TGTGCCAGCAGAGCCCCAAACGGAGGCACAGATACGCAGTATTTT
CASRAPNGGTDTQYF
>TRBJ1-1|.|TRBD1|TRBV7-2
TGTGCCAGCAGCTTATTGTATGCTCCCAGGGGGGCGAACACTGAAGCTTTCTTT
CASSLLYAPRGANTEAFF
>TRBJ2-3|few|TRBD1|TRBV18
TGTGCCAGCTCAGGAGCAGGGGGCATGACAGATACGCAGTATTTT
CASSGAGGMTDTQYF
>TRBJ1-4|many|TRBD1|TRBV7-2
TGTGCCAGCAGCTCATCGACAGGGTGGGCTGAAAAACTGTTTTTT
CASSSSTGWAEKLFF
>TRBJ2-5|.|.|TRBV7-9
TGTGCCAGCAGCTTAGTCCTCATTCGGGAGACCCAGTACTTC
CASSLVLIRETQYF
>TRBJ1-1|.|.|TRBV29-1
TGCAGCGTTGAAATAACTGAAAACACTGAAGCTTTCTTT
CSVEITENTEAFF
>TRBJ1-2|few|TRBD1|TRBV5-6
TGTGCCAGCAGCCGTATACAGGGGAATGGCTACACCTTC
CASSRIQGNGYTF
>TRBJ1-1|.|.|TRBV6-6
TGTGCCAGCAACCGACAGCGAGGGACTGAAGCTTTCTTT
CASNRQRGTEAFF
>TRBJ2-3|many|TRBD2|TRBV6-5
TGTGCCAGCAGTACTAGCGGGGGTTACGATACGCAGTATTTT
CASSTSGGYDTQYF
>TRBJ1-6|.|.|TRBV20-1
TGCAGTGCTGTTCCCGGGACGAGTTCACCCCTCCACTTT
CSAVPGTSSPLHF
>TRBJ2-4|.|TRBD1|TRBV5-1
TGCGCCAGCAGCTTGGGGACAGGGGGCAGCGGAAGAGACATTCAGTACTTC
CASSLGTGGSGRDIQYF
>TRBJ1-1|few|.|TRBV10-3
TGTGCCATCCGCCCATGGGCAGGGGACACTGAAGCTTTCTTT
CAIRPWAGDTEAFF
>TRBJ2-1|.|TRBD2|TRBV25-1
TGTGCCAGCAGTGAATCGGGAGGCGGGGGGGCAGGTGAGCAGTTCTTC
CASSESGGGGAGEQFF
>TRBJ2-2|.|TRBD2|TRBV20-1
TGCAGTGCTCTAGCGGGGGCCCCCGGGGAGCTGTTTTTT
CSALAGAPGELFF
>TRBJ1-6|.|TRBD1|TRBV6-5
TGTGCCAGCAGGCGGACAGGGGCAGATAATTCACCCCTCCACTTT
CASRRTGADNSPLHF
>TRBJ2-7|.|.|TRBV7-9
TGTGCCAGCAGCTCGGTCCCACGGGTCTACGAGCAGTACTTC
CASSSVPRVYEQYF